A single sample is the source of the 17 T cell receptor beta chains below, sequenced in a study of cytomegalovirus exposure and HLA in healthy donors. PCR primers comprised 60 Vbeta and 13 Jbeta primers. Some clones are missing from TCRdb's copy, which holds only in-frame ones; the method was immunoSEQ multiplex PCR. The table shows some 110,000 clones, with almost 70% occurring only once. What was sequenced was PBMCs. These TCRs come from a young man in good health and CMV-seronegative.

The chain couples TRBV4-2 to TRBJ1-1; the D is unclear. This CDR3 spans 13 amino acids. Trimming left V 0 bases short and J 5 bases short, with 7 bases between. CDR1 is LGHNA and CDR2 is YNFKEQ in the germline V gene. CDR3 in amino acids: CASSQERETEAFF. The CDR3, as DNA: TGTGCCAGCAGCCAAGAACGAGAAACTGAAGCTTTCTTT.

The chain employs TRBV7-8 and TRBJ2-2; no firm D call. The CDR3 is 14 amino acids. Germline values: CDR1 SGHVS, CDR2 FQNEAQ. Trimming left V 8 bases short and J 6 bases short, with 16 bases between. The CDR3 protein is CASGMMGFSGELFF. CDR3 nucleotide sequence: TGTGCCAGCGGTATGATGGGCTTTTCCGGGGAGCTGTTTTTT. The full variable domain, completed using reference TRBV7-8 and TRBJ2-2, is GAGVSQSPRYKVAKRGQDVALRCDPISGHVSLFWYQQALGQGPEFLTYFQNEAQLDKSGLPSDRFFAERPEGSVSTLKIQRTQQEDSAVYLCASGMMGFSGELFFGEGSRLTVL.

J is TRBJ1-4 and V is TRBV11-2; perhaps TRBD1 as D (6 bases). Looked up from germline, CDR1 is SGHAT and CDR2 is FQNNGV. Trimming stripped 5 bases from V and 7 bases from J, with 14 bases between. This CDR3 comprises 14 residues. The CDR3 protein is CASSIQGRGEKLFF. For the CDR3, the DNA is TGTGCCAGCAGCATACAGGGACGGGGTGAAAAACTGTTTTTT.

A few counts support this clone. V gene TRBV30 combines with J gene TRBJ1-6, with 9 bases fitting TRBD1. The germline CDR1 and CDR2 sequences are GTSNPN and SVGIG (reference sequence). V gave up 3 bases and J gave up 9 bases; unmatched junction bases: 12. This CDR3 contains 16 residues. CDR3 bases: TGTGCCTGGAGCATGGGACAGGGTACGGGAGGTTCACCCCTCCACTTT. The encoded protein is CAWSMGQGTGGSPLHF. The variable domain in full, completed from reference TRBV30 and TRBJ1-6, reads SQTIHQWPATLVQPVGSPLSLECTVEGTSNPNLYWYRQAAGRGLQLLFYSVGIGQISSEVPQNLSASRPQDRQFILSSKKLLLSDSGFYLCAWSMGQGTGGSPLHFGNGTRLTVT.

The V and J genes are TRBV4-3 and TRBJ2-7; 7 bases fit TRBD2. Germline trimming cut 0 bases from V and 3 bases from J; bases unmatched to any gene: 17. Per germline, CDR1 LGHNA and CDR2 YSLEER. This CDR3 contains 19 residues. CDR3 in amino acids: CASSQEIGRRSGNSYEQYF. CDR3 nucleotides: TGCGCCAGCAGCCAAGAAATAGGCCGCAGGAGCGGGAACAGCTACGAGCAGTACTTC.

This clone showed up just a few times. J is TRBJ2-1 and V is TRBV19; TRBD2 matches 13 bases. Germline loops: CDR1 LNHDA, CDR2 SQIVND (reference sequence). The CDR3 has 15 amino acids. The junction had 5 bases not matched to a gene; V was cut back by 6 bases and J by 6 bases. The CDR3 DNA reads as TGTGCCAGTAGCACCGGGACTAGCGGGACCAATGAGCAGTTCTTC. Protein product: CASSTGTSGTNEQFF.

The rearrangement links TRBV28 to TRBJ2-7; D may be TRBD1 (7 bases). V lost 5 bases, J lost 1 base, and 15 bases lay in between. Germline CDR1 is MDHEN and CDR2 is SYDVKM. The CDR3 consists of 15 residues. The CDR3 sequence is CASSGGTVKSYEQYF. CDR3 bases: TGTGCCAGCAGTGGCGGGACAGTGAAGTCCTACGAGCAGTACTTC.

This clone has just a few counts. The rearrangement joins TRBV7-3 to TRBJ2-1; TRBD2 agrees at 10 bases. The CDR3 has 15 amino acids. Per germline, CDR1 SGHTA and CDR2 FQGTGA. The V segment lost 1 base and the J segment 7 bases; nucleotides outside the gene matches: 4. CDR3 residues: CASSLNPSGSNEQFF. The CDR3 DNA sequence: TGTGCCAGCAGCTTAAATCCTAGCGGGAGTAATGAGCAGTTCTTC.

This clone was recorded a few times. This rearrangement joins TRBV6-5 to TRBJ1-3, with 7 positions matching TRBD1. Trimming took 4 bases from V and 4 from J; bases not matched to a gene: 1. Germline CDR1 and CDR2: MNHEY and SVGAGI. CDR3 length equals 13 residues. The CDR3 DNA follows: TGTGCCAGCAGTTGGGACAGCGGAAACACCATATATTTT. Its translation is CASSWDSGNTIYF.

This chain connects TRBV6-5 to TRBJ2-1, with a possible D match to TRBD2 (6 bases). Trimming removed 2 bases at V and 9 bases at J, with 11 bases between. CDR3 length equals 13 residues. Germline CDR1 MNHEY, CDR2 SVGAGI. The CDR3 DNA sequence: TGTGCCAGCAGTTACGTCGCTAGCGCTGAGCAGTTCTTC. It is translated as CASSYVASAEQFF.

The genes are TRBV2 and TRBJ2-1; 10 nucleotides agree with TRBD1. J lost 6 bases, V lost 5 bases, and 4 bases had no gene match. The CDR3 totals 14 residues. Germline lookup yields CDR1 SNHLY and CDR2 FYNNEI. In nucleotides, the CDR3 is TGTGCCAGCAGTAGACAGGGGGCAGGCAATGAGCAGTTCTTC. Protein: CASSRQGAGNEQFF.

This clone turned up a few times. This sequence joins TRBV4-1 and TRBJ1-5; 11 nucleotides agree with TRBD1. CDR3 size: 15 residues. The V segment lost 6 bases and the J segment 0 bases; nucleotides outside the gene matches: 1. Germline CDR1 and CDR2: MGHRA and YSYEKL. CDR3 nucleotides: TGCGCCAGCAGGGGACAGGGGGATAGCAATCAGCCCCAGCATTTT. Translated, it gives CASRGQGDSNQPQHF.

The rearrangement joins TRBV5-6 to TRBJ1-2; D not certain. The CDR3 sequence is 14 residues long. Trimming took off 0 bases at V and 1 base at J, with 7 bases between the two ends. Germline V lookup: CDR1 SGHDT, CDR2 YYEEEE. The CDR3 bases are TGTGCCAGCAGCTTGGGCCAGAATAACTATGGCTACACCTTC. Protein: CASSLGQNNYGYTF.

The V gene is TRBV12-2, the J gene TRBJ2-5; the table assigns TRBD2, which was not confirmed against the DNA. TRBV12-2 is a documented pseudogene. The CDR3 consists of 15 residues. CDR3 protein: CASRWTSGRFETQYF. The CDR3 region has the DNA TGTGCAAGTCGCTGGACTAGCGGGAGATTCGAGACCCAGTACTTC.

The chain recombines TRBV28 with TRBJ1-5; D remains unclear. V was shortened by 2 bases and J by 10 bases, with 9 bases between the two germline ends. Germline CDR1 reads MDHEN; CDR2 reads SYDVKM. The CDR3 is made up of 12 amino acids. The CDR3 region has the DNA TGTGCCAGCAGTTTAGGCTCAGGCCCCCAGCATTTT. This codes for CASSLGSGPQHF.

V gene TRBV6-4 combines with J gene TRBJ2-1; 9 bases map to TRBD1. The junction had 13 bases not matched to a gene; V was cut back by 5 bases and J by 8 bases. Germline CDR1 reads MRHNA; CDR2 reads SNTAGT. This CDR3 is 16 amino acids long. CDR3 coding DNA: TGTGCCAGCAGTCCCGAGGACAGGGGAAGCTTACATGAGCAGTTCTTC. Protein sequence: CASSPEDRGSLHEQFF.

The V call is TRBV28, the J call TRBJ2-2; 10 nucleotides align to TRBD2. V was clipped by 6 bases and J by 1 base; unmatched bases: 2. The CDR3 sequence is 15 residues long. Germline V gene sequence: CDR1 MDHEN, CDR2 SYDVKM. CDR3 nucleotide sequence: TGTGCCAGCAGCGTAGCGGGAGGGAACACCGGGGAGCTGTTTTTT. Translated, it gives CASSVAGGNTGELFF. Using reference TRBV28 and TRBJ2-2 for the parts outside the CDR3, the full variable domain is DVKVTQSSRYLVKRTGEKVFLECVQDMDHENMFWYRQDPGLGLRLIYFSYDVKMKEKGDIPEGYSVSREKKERFSLILESASTNQTSMYLCASSVAGGNTGELFFGEGSRLTVL.